Sequencing of this T cell receptor (beta chain) was carried out in a study of T cells in women clearing cervical HPV infection (dated by TCRdb to the late 2010s). Looking at the study overall: The cases were about 25 women with histologically confirmed HPV16-related CIN3 or worse, and 2 of these cases were invasive cancers. As quality controls, five blinded duplicates were added to each group, bringing the total to 60 or so samples made up of around 50 participants and about 10 replicates. Blood from cases was drawn at the visit where the lesion was first identified, while blood from controls was drawn once the infection was no longer detected. The parent cohort enrolled 10,000 or so women aged 18 or older in Guanacaste, Costa Rica, during about 1992 to 1995 and followed them for roughly seven years. The controls were around 26 women whose single incident HPV16 infection cleared within 12 months with no development of precancer or cancer. Because only a few women had HLA typing data, the possibility that HLA type acted as a confounder could not be ruled out. An exploratory proof-of-principle case-control study, nested within the Guanacaste HPV Natural History Study in Costa Rica, was conducted to compare TCR repertoires across cervical HPV16 outcomes. Cases were matched to controls by age within five years and by the year the sample was collected. Among cases, blood sampling occurred a median of about 160 days after lesion detection, with an interquartile range of about 80 to 210 days. Median age was about 32 years in cases versus just over 37 in controls, and baseline characteristics did not differ significantly. The paper as a whole reports these results and caveats: The cross-sectional design could not show whether the associations came before the infection or were a result of it, and neither effector/memory subsets nor HPV-specific T cells were isolated. Because the number of T cells per sample was unknown, the richness differences could reflect varying T-cell content rather than repertoire biology. TRBV6-7 relative abundance was lower in cases than in controls (about 0.099% versus 0.16%; Bonferroni P = 0.0008). CIN3+ cases had significantly higher TCR repertoire richness than controls across sequencing depths, but evenness did not differ between the groups. By combining richness with V gene abundances, random forest classifiers separated cases from controls with an estimated AUC of roughly 0.8.

Turning to this clone: The target of this receptor is not known. The CDR3 goes on 3 residues after the read ends, and that part is filled in from the germline J gene.

TCR beta CDR3 regions were amplified by multiplex PCR using the immunoSEQ assay from an average of about 1,200 ng genomic DNA per sample. The assay corrected primer bias using a complete synthetic TCR repertoire to establish an amplification baseline. The amplicons were sequenced on the Illumina platform. As for the authors' bioinformatics: Error correction of the sequences involved clustering with frequency ratios plus a modified nearest-neighbor algorithm, after which the sequences were analyzed in the immunoSEQ Analyzer using IMGT gene definitions. At each rarefaction depth, TCR richness and evenness were averaged across 20 rarefaction repeats, and samples with fewer sequences than that depth were excluded. Wilcoxon rank sum tests with FDR correction were used to compare relative abundances of V, D and J genes between the groups. An intraclass correlation of 95% to 97% for TCR richness and an average of roughly 83% across 65 to 70 gene segments were obtained from the blinded duplicates. TCRdb limited this immuneACCESS table to in-frame rearrangements with V and J called. A share of clones is missing; checked studies link under half to unresolved V genes, and the rest is unexplained. The V and J calls and clone size are taken from that table; D and trimming were inferred from the DNA. The sample table gives 25,000 to 35,000 clones. The ten largest clones take up more than 6% of the sample.

Every participant had a single incident cervical HPV16 infection, and women with prevalent HPV16 infections were excluded. Cervical HPV DNA was detected with MY09/MY11 PCR, and genotyping was done with dot-blot hybridization. Approximately 15 mL of heparinized blood was centrifuged, after which the buffy coat was aliquoted, frozen at -30 degrees C, and then stored at -80 degrees C. Genomic DNA was extracted from buffy coat specimens using QIAGEN kits. V is reduced by 0 bases and J by 0 bases, leaving a spacing of 17 bases between them. CDR1 and CDR2 were assigned from the germline V gene (reference sequence) as DFQATT and SNEGSKA. Its CDR3 holds 17 amino acids, cysteine through phenylalanine. The CDR3 was read in part: 42 bases, with the frame set at base 1.

The sequence was collected from a woman between 18 and 70 years old with a cervical HPV16 infection that either progressed to CIN3+ or cleared (not recorded which). Sequencing used blood buffy coat. The rearranged chain carries TRBV20-1 and TRBJ1-1; the D gene is possibly TRBD1, with 6 bases matching. The CDR3 protein: CSARDRRAGELNTEAFF. The sequenced CDR3 bases are TGCAGTGCTAGAGACAGGAGGGCAGGGGAACTGAACACTGAA.